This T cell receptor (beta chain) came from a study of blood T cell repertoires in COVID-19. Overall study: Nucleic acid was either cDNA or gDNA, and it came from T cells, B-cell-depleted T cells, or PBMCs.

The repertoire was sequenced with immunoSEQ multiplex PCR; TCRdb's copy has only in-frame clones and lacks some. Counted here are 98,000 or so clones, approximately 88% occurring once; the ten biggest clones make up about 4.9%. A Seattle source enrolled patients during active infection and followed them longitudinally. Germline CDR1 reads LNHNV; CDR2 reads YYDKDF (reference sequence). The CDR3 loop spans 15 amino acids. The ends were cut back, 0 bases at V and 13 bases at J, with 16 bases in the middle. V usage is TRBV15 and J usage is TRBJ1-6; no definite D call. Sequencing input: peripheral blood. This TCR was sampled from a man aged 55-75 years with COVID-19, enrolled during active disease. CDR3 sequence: CATSRDPKGLGPLHF. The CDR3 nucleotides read TGTGCCACCAGCAGAGATCCCAAAGGACTAGGGCCCCTCCACTTT.